The 8 T cell receptor beta chains in this list originate from one sample, sequenced in a study of regulatory T cells in long-lasting Graves disease. The time point denotes: persistent/refractory GD, antithyroid drugs over 5 years with positive TRAb. PBMC RNA was the source of the TCR library. Researchers made TCR beta libraries by using iRepertoire HTBI primers and running Arm-PCR on CDR3 regions. TCRdb independently ran MiXCR on the multiplex PCR reads; one entry per CDR3 protein. This table holds roughly 500,000 distinct CDR3 sequences, less than 25% found once. Sequenced here: peripheral blood mononuclear cells (PBMCs), sampled when the disease was refractory, from a patient treated with antithyroid drugs. These receptors all stem from a female donor with Graves disease.

This clonotype was seen repeatedly, ten times or more. The J gene is TRBJ1-1, the V gene TRBV28; 7 bases match TRBD1. The CDR3 covers 15 residues. Trimming took 3 bases from V and 1 from J; bases not matched to a gene: 5. Germline V gene data show CDR1 as MDHEN and CDR2 as SYDVKM. CDR3 DNA: TGTGCCAGCAGTTTTGGGACAGCTAAGAACACTGAAGCTTTCTTT. Its protein is CASSFGTAKNTEAFF.

This clonotype showed up many times. This chain connects TRBV6-5 to TRBJ2-7; D is ambiguous. This CDR3 contains 13 residues. Germline V gene data show CDR1 as MNHEY and CDR2 as SVGAGI. V gave up 2 bases and J gave up 3 bases, with 8 bases separating them. CDR3 sequence reads: CASSYGANYEQYF. CDR3 sequence (DNA): TGTGCCAGCAGTTACGGCGCAAACTACGAGCAGTACTTC.

The chain joins TRBV25-1 to TRBJ2-5; D ambiguous. Germline CDR1 and CDR2: MGHDK and SYGVNS. Trimming pared 0 bases from V and 3 bases from J, leaving 11 bases between. The CDR3 extends over 15 amino acids. The CDR3 nucleotides are TGTGCCAGCAGTGAATATCGGCAGGTGGAAGAGACCCAGTACTTC. Its protein product is CASSEYRQVEETQYF.

This clonotype was detected once. The chain employs TRBV5-6 and TRBJ2-2; 7 bases fit TRBD1. Per the germline V gene, CDR1 is SGHDT and CDR2 is YYEEEE. There are 16 residues in the CDR3. The trim removed 4 bases at V and 4 bases at J, leaving 10 bases unmatched. The CDR3 DNA reads TGTGCCAGCAGCCTTATACAGGGGTTGAGCACCGGGGAGCTGTTTTTT. Protein: CASSLIQGLSTGELFF.

This clonotype appeared many times. A junction boundary mismatches the germline segment, possibly from a read error. The gene calls are TRBV7-7 and TRBJ2-5, with D tentatively TRBD2 (5 bases). From germline, CDR1 is SSHAT and CDR2 FNYEAQ (reference sequence). The CDR3 is made up of 14 amino acids. The CDR3 nucleotides read TGTGCTAGCAGCTTAAGCGGCGTGACGGGGACCCAGTACTTC. This gives the protein CASSLSGVTGTQYF.

The chain recombines TRBV5-6 with TRBJ2-5; D tentatively reads TRBD1 or TRBD2 (5 bases each). V was trimmed by 0 bases and J by 5 bases, leaving 17 bases between them. Germline CDR1 and CDR2: SGHDT and YYEEEE. The CDR3 is 16 residues long. The CDR3, as DNA: TGTGCCAGCAGCTTGGACAGGAGGCGAGTTTGGGAGACCCAGTACTTC. Protein product: CASSLDRRRVWETQYF.

This clonotype appeared a few times. The rearrangement links TRBV12-3 or TRBV12-4 to TRBJ2-1, with a weak D call TRBD2 (7 bases). This CDR3 spans 14 amino acids. V was pared by 1 base and J by 7 bases, with 11 bases between. The CDR3 loop is CASSLGGGGNEQFF. The DNA of the CDR3 is TGTGCCAGCAGTTTAGGAGGGGGGGGGAATGAGCAGTTCTTC.

This clonotype has a handful of counts. The V call is TRBV4-1, the J call TRBJ1-6, with TRBD1 matching over 7 bases. CDR1 is MGHRA and CDR2 is YSYEKL in the germline V gene. The CDR3 runs 16 residues. The V gene end was trimmed by 2 bases and the J gene end by 5 bases; junction bases not matched to a gene: 6. CDR3 coding DNA: TGCGCCAGCAGCCAAAGGCCGGGACAGCATAATTCACCCCTCCACTTT. This translates into CASSQRPGQHNSPLHF.